Here is one T cell receptor beta chain with its context. Its antigen target is currently unknown. Base-call qualities are not available, and no considerably larger clone is one nucleotide away. The data derive from a study of blood T cell repertoires in COVID-19 (dated by TCRdb to 2018 to 2021). Turning to the overall study: Collaborator samples came from the United States, Italy and Spain and covered acute and convalescent phases of COVID-19. The material from the prospective study consisted of cDNA or gDNA derived from T cells, B-cell-depleted T cells, or PBMCs. Subjects who had been exposed to COVID-19, were actively infected with it, or had recovered from it provided the deeply sampled blood TCRbeta repertoires that made up the dataset. The repertoires were released in a freely available public database intended as a resource for research on the immune response to SARS-CoV-2. The samples were drawn from two sources: the first 160 participants of the ongoing ImmuneRACE study, and 1,254 subjects contributed by 6 global collaborators. Nearly every sample came with metadata listing a de-identified subject ID, COVID-19 status, age in years and sex. Where HLA class I and class II types were available, the types were taken from metadata supplied by the sample provider, not from assay-based typing.

Overall study outcomes, separate from this receptor: The amount of clinical and demographic metadata varied by source and participant and was provided uncurated.

TCRbeta CDR3 regions were amplified from genomic DNA using the immunoSEQ Assay, a bias-controlled multiplex PCR. The authors' analysis ran thus. The number of nucleated cells in each sample was estimated from the amplification of reference gene primers within the assay. To quantify the absolute abundance of each unique TCRbeta CDR3 rearrangement, sequence reads were collapsed and filtered. For each sample, productive Simpson clonality was calculated as the square root of Simpson's diversity index across productive rearrangements. In TCRdb, the immuneACCESS table is reduced to in-frame sequences with V and J assigned. These tables do not hold every clone; where another copy was compared, an unresolved V gene accounts for under half, and the others remain unexplained. V, J and clone size are those of that table, while D and trimming were read from the DNA. Across this sample there are 150,000 to 180,000 clones, with roughly nine tenths seen only once. The ten most abundant clones make up about 0.57% of the sample.

The collaborating institutions used their own protocols to collect whole blood in K2EDTA tubes. Collaborator samples were shipped for TCRbeta analysis as frozen whole blood, isolated PBMCs, or DNA extracted from either sample type. The CDR3 starts with the cysteine, ends with the phenylalanine, and has 16 residues. The sequence is cut down to CDR3 DNA, 48 bases in frame from base 1. The germline V end is reduced by 1 base and the J end by 5 bases; junction bases left unmatched: 8. From a lookup of the germline V gene (reference sequence), CDR1 and CDR2 are PRHDT and FYEKMQ. The chain links TRBV13 with TRBJ2-5; TRBD2 fits 9 bases in the junction. The sequencing input was peripheral blood. The TCR sequence derives from a man in his fifties with acute or convalescent COVID-19. The nucleotide sequence reads as follows: TGTGCCAGCAGCTTAGTCCTAGCGGGACATAGGGAGACCCAGTACTTC. Its translation is CASSLVLAGHRETQYF.